These T cell receptor beta chains were read from a single sample in a study of OX40 agonist ivuxolimab in advanced cancers. The assay was immunoSEQ multiplex PCR, and TCRdb's table has in-frame clones only and misses some. The sample includes tens of thousands of clones, nearly 90% of them seen just once. Material: CD4+ or CD8+ T cells sorted from blood, obtained in a trial of the OX40 agonist ivuxolimab. These receptors were collected from an adult with an advanced solid tumor such as melanoma, head and neck, liver or kidney cancer. The CDR3 runs from the conserved cysteine through the conserved F or W. Each record gives: J gene, clone size, D gene, V gene, CDR3 DNA, CDR3 protein. D genes are given only for firm matches. Clone size is not always given. Where it is, it says once, few, many or a class for expanded clones.

j_gene: TRBJ2-5
abundance: NA
d_gene: TRBD2
v_gene: TRBV29-1
CDR3nt: TGCAGCGTTGAAGATCTGCGGGGGGCGGAGACCCAGTACTTC
CDR3aa: CSVEDLRGAETQYF

j_gene: TRBJ2-3
abundance: NA
d_gene: NA
v_gene: TRBV9
CDR3nt: TGTGCCAGCAGCGTAGACGGGAGAAGCACAGATACGCAGTATTTT
CDR3aa: CASSVDGRSTDTQYF

j_gene: TRBJ2-1
abundance: NA
d_gene: TRBD2
v_gene: TRBV7-2
CDR3nt: TGTGCCAGCAGCACGACTAGCGGTCAAATCAATGAGCAGTTCTTC
CDR3aa: CASSTTSGQINEQFF

j_gene: TRBJ2-3
abundance: NA
d_gene: NA
v_gene: TRBV10-3
CDR3nt: TGTGCCATCCGGGCAGAGGGGACGCAGTATTTT
CDR3aa: CAIRAEGTQYF

j_gene: TRBJ2-3
abundance: NA
d_gene: NA
v_gene: TRBV5-6
CDR3nt: TGTGCCAGCAGCGAGGCGGGAGATACGCAGTATTTT
CDR3aa: CASSEAGDTQYF

j_gene: TRBJ2-2
abundance: NA
d_gene: TRBD1
v_gene: TRBV19
CDR3nt: TGTGCCAGTAGTACCTGGACAGGGAAGAACACCGGGGAGCTGTTTTTT
CDR3aa: CASSTWTGKNTGELFF

j_gene: TRBJ2-2
abundance: NA
d_gene: NA
v_gene: TRBV27
CDR3nt: TGTGCCAGCAGTTTACCGAACACCGGGGAGCTGTTTTTT
CDR3aa: CASSLPNTGELFF

j_gene: TRBJ1-4
abundance: NA
d_gene: TRBD1
v_gene: TRBV6-5
CDR3nt: TGTGCCAGCAGCCTTACAGGGGCAATCAATGAAAAACTGTTTTTT
CDR3aa: CASSLTGAINEKLFF

j_gene: TRBJ1-2
abundance: NA
d_gene: TRBD1
v_gene: TRBV5-6
CDR3nt: TGTGCCAGCAGTTTTGGACAGGGGGCCGGCTACACCTTC
CDR3aa: CASSFGQGAGYTF

j_gene: TRBJ2-1
abundance: once
d_gene: TRBD2
v_gene: TRBV10-3
CDR3nt: TGTGCCATCAGCTTACTAGCGGGAGGGCCGGGAGATGAGCAGTTCTTC
CDR3aa: CAISLLAGGPGDEQFF

j_gene: TRBJ2-1
abundance: NA
d_gene: TRBD2
v_gene: TRBV27
CDR3nt: TGTGCCAGCAGTTTAGCAGCGGGAGGACACAATGAGCAGTTCTTC
CDR3aa: CASSLAAGGHNEQFF

j_gene: TRBJ2-1
abundance: NA
d_gene: TRBD2
v_gene: TRBV5-1
CDR3nt: TGCGCCAGCAGGCTGACTAGCGTGAACTACAATGAGCAGTTCTTC
CDR3aa: CASRLTSVNYNEQFF

j_gene: TRBJ1-2
abundance: NA
d_gene: NA
v_gene: TRBV7-9
CDR3nt: TGTGCCAGCAGCTTAGCGGTTACAGAAACCTATGGCTACACCTTC
CDR3aa: CASSLAVTETYGYTF

j_gene: TRBJ2-7
abundance: NA
d_gene: NA
v_gene: TRBV4-1
CDR3nt: TGCGCCAGCAGCCAAGCCATCCCTTCAGCGGGCTACGAGCAGTACTTC
CDR3aa: CASSQAIPSAGYEQYF

j_gene: TRBJ2-5
abundance: once
d_gene: NA
v_gene: TRBV9
CDR3nt: TGTGCCAGCAGCCCAACGGGTAAAATCCAAGAGACCCAGTACTTC
CDR3aa: CASSPTGKIQETQYF

j_gene: TRBJ1-2
abundance: NA
d_gene: NA
v_gene: TRBV6-1
CDR3nt: TGTGCCAGCAGTGAAGCGCAAAGGGATGGCTACACCTTC
CDR3aa: CASSEAQRDGYTF

j_gene: TRBJ1-1
abundance: NA
d_gene: NA
v_gene: TRBV27
CDR3nt: TGTGCTAGCAGTTCCGGGGCAGGTACTATGAACACTGAAGCTTTCTTT
CDR3aa: CASSSGAGTMNTEAFF

j_gene: TRBJ2-2
abundance: NA
d_gene: NA
v_gene: TRBV11-2
CDR3nt: TGTGCCAGCACTTACAGGGCGAACACCGGGGAGCTGTTTTTT
CDR3aa: CASTYRANTGELFF

j_gene: TRBJ1-1
abundance: once
d_gene: NA
v_gene: TRBV6-5
CDR3nt: TGTGCCAGCAGCTCCTTCGGGGACACTGAAGCTTTCTTT
CDR3aa: CASSSFGDTEAFF

j_gene: TRBJ2-2
abundance: NA
d_gene: NA
v_gene: TRBV5-6
CDR3nt: TGTGCCAGCAGCCGGCGATCCGGGGAGCTGTTTTTT
CDR3aa: CASSRRSGELFF

j_gene: TRBJ2-5
abundance: NA
d_gene: NA
v_gene: TRBV10-3
CDR3nt: TGTGCCATCAGTAGGACGACAGGGAGGTCAGAGACCCAGTACTTC
CDR3aa: CAISRTTGRSETQYF

j_gene: TRBJ1-2
abundance: few
d_gene: NA
v_gene: TRBV5-1
CDR3nt: TGCGCCAGCAGCTTGGAGTGGCGTACGAGAGGCTATGGCTACACCTTC
CDR3aa: CASSLEWRTRGYGYTF

j_gene: TRBJ2-2
abundance: NA
d_gene: NA
v_gene: TRBV9
CDR3nt: TGTGCCAGCAGCGTAGGTTTCGGGTTCACCGGGGAGCTGTTTTTT
CDR3aa: CASSVGFGFTGELFF

j_gene: TRBJ2-5
abundance: NA
d_gene: TRBD1
v_gene: TRBV14
CDR3nt: TGTGCCAGCAGCCTATGGACAGGGGGATTCGGGTTTCTCGAGACCCAGTACTTC
CDR3aa: CASSLWTGGFGFLETQYF

j_gene: TRBJ2-3
abundance: NA
d_gene: TRBD1
v_gene: TRBV10-3
CDR3nt: TGTGCCACCCAGCCTGGGGACAGGGGGCGACAAGATACGCAGTATTTT
CDR3aa: CATQPGDRGRQDTQYF

j_gene: TRBJ2-5
abundance: NA
d_gene: TRBD2
v_gene: TRBV25-1
CDR3nt: TGTGCCAGCAGGAACCCGCGGGGGGGGCTCCAAGAGACCCAGTACTTC
CDR3aa: CASRNPRGGLQETQYF

j_gene: TRBJ1-4
abundance: NA
d_gene: NA
v_gene: TRBV13
CDR3nt: TGTGCCAGCAGCTTACGGGGCGATAATGAAAAACTGTTTTTT
CDR3aa: CASSLRGDNEKLFF

j_gene: TRBJ2-7
abundance: NA
d_gene: NA
v_gene: TRBV13
CDR3nt: TGTGCCAGCAGCTTAGAGGCAGGGAACCCCTACGAGCAGTACTTC
CDR3aa: CASSLEAGNPYEQYF

j_gene: TRBJ2-5
abundance: NA
d_gene: TRBD2
v_gene: TRBV27
CDR3nt: TGTGCCAGCAGCCCCGGGACTAGCGGGAAAGAGACCCAGTACTTC
CDR3aa: CASSPGTSGKETQYF

j_gene: TRBJ1-5
abundance: NA
d_gene: NA
v_gene: TRBV2
CDR3nt: TGTGCCAGCAGAGGATATAGCAATCAGCCCCAGCATTTT
CDR3aa: CASRGYSNQPQHF

j_gene: TRBJ2-2
abundance: once
d_gene: NA
v_gene: TRBV7-6
CDR3nt: TGTGCCAGCAGCTTAGAGTACACCGGGGAGCTGTTTTTT
CDR3aa: CASSLEYTGELFF

j_gene: TRBJ1-1
abundance: NA
d_gene: TRBD1
v_gene: TRBV19
CDR3nt: TGTGCCAGTAGTAGGAGGACAGGGGGGAGGGCTGAAGCTTTCTTT
CDR3aa: CASSRRTGGRAEAFF

j_gene: TRBJ2-1
abundance: NA
d_gene: TRBD1
v_gene: TRBV7-6
CDR3nt: TGTGCCAGCAGCTTAGTGTCAGGAGACAGGGGGCTTAATGAGCAGTTCTTC
CDR3aa: CASSLVSGDRGLNEQFF

j_gene: TRBJ2-6
abundance: NA
d_gene: NA
v_gene: TRBV7-2
CDR3nt: TGTGCCAGCAAAGAGGGTTTCTCTGGGGCCAACGTCCTGACTTTC
CDR3aa: CASKEGFSGANVLTF

j_gene: TRBJ1-5
abundance: NA
d_gene: NA
v_gene: TRBV7-9
CDR3nt: TGTGCCAGCAGCGCCGAGTTGTACGAGCCCCAGCATTTT
CDR3aa: CASSAELYEPQHF

j_gene: TRBJ2-7
abundance: NA
d_gene: TRBD2
v_gene: TRBV19
CDR3nt: TGTGCCAGTAGCATGACTAGCGGGACCCTGAACGAGCAGTACTTC
CDR3aa: CASSMTSGTLNEQYF

j_gene: TRBJ1-5
abundance: NA
d_gene: NA
v_gene: TRBV5-8
CDR3nt: TGTGCCAGCAGCTCAGACAGCTTTTCATATAGCAATCAGCCCCAGCATTTT
CDR3aa: CASSSDSFSYSNQPQHF

j_gene: TRBJ1-1
abundance: NA
d_gene: NA
v_gene: TRBV2
CDR3nt: TGTGCCAGCAGTATGGAAGGGAGAACGGACACTGAAGCTTTCTTT
CDR3aa: CASSMEGRTDTEAFF

j_gene: TRBJ2-6
abundance: NA
d_gene: NA
v_gene: TRBV4-3
CDR3nt: TGCGCCAGCAGCCAACAGCGGGTCGGGACTGGGGCCAACGTCCTGACTTTC
CDR3aa: CASSQQRVGTGANVLTF

j_gene: TRBJ2-7
abundance: NA
d_gene: NA
v_gene: TRBV30
CDR3nt: TGTGCCTGGAGTCCGGACTCAAGCTCCTACGAGCAGTACTTC
CDR3aa: CAWSPDSSSYEQYF

j_gene: TRBJ1-3
abundance: NA
d_gene: NA
v_gene: TRBV7-9
CDR3nt: TGTGCCAGCAGCTTCTACGGGAGTGGAAACACCATATATTTT
CDR3aa: CASSFYGSGNTIYF

j_gene: TRBJ2-1
abundance: NA
d_gene: NA
v_gene: TRBV29-1
CDR3nt: TGCAGCGTTCACACCTCAGAAAAGCAGTTCTTC
CDR3aa: CSVHTSEKQFF

j_gene: TRBJ2-3
abundance: NA
d_gene: TRBD1
v_gene: TRBV7-3
CDR3nt: TGTGCCAGCAGCTACAGGGGTCCAGTTAGCACAGATACGCAGTATTTT
CDR3aa: CASSYRGPVSTDTQYF

j_gene: TRBJ2-1
abundance: once
d_gene: TRBD2
v_gene: TRBV4-3
CDR3nt: TGCGCCAGCAGCCAAGATATTGTTAGGAACGGGAGGGCCCATGAGCAGTTCTTC
CDR3aa: CASSQDIVRNGRAHEQFF

j_gene: TRBJ2-1
abundance: NA
d_gene: TRBD1
v_gene: TRBV10-3
CDR3nt: TGTGCCACCGGGACAGGGGGGAACAATGAGCAGTTCTTC
CDR3aa: CATGTGGNNEQFF

j_gene: TRBJ2-1
abundance: NA
d_gene: NA
v_gene: TRBV12-5
CDR3nt: TGTGCTAGTGGTTTCGGAGGAGGGGAGCAGTTCTTC
CDR3aa: CASGFGGGEQFF

j_gene: TRBJ2-6
abundance: NA
d_gene: NA
v_gene: TRBV19
CDR3nt: TGTGCCAGCAAGTACAGGACCAACTCTGGGGCCAACGTCCTGACTTTC
CDR3aa: CASKYRTNSGANVLTF

j_gene: TRBJ1-5
abundance: NA
d_gene: NA
v_gene: TRBV2
CDR3nt: TGTGCCAGCAGTGAGAGAGGAGCGGGCAATCAGCCCCAGCATTTT
CDR3aa: CASSERGAGNQPQHF

j_gene: TRBJ2-3
abundance: once
d_gene: TRBD2
v_gene: TRBV28
CDR3nt: TGTGCCAGCAGTTTCCCCTCTAGCGGGGTAAGCACAGATACGCAGTATTTT
CDR3aa: CASSFPSSGVSTDTQYF

j_gene: TRBJ2-7
abundance: NA
d_gene: TRBD2
v_gene: TRBV28
CDR3nt: TGTGCCAGCAGCGAATATGGGACTAGCGGATCCTACGAGCAGTACTTC
CDR3aa: CASSEYGTSGSYEQYF

j_gene: TRBJ2-2
abundance: NA
d_gene: TRBD2
v_gene: TRBV9
CDR3nt: TGTGCCAGCAGCCCCCGGGGGAGCGGGAGACGGACCGGGGAGCTGTTTTTT
CDR3aa: CASSPRGSGRRTGELFF